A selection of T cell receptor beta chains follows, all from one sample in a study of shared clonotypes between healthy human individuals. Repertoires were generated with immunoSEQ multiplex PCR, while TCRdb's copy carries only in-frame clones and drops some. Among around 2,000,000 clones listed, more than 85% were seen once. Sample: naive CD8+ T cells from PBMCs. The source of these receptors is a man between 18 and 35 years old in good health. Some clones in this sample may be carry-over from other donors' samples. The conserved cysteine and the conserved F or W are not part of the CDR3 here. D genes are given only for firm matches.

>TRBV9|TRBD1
ASSQTGTVHEQF
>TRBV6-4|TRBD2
ASSGSPPGLVVSEQF
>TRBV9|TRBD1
ASSMGQGKPYEQY
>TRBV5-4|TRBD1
ASSLTGQGALIHGYT
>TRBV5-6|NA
ASSPEGDETQY
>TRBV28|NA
ASSFFPETDTQY
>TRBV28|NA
ASTTQGGLGNAAF
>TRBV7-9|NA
ASSPVGGSGGEQY
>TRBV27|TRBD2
ASSQGLAASHEQF
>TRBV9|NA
ASSVERGHEKLF
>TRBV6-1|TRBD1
ASSEGTGGEAF